These 2 T cell receptor beta chains were all obtained from the same sample, sequenced in a study of blood T cell repertoires in COVID-19. Profiled with immunoSEQ multiplex PCR; TCRdb holds only in-frame clones, not every one. Of fewer than 250,000 clones in the sample, roughly 86% were seen once. Sequencing used peripheral blood. All receptors come from a man in his 60s with acute or convalescent COVID-19.

This chain connects TRBV7-8 to TRBJ2-3; 8 bases match TRBD2. CDR1 is SGHVS, CDR2 FQNEAQ, per germline. V dropped 2 bases and J dropped 4; count of bases not matched to a gene: 2. CDR3 length equals 14 residues. Here the CDR3 reads CASSLREGADTQYF. CDR3 bases: TGTGCCAGCAGCTTACGGGAGGGCGCAGATACGCAGTATTTT.

The V call is TRBV5-6, the J call TRBJ1-2, with D possibly TRBD1 on 6 matching bases. V was clipped by 2 bases and J by 4 bases, with 15 bases between them. CDR1 SGHDT and CDR2 YYEEEE come from the germline V gene. The CDR3 has 15 amino acids. This chain's CDR3 is CASSFGQQALYGYTF. The CDR3, as DNA: TGTGCCAGCAGCTTCGGACAGCAAGCACTCTATGGCTACACCTTC.